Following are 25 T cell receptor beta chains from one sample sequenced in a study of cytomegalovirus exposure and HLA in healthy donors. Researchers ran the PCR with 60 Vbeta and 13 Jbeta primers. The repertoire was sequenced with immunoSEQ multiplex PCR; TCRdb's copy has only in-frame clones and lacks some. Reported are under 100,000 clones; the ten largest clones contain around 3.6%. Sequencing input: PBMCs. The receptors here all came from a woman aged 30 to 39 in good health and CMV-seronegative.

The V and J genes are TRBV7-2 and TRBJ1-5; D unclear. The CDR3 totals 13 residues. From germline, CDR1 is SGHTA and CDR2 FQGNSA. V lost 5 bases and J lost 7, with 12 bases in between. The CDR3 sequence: CASSRTREQPQHF. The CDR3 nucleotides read TGTGCCAGCAGCCGCACGAGGGAGCAGCCCCAGCATTTT. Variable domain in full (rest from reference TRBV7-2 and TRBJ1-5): GAGVSQSPSNKVTEKGKDVELRCDPISGHTALYWYRQSLGQGLEFLIYFQGNSAPDKSGLPSDRFSAERTGGSVSTLTIQRTQQEDSAVYLCASSRTREQPQHFGDGTRLSIL.

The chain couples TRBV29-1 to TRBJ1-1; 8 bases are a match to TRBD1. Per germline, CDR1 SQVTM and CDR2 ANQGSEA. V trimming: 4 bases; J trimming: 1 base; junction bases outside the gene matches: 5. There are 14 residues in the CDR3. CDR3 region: CSVAGGAANTEAFF. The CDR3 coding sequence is TGCAGCGTTGCAGGGGGCGCAGCGAACACTGAAGCTTTCTTT.

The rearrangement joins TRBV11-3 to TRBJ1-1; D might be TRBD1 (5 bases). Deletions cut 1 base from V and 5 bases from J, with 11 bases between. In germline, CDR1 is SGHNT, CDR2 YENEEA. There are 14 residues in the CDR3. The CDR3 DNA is TGTGCCAGCAGCTTAGGTGGTGGGGGGACTGAAGCTTTCTTT. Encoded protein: CASSLGGGGTEAFF.

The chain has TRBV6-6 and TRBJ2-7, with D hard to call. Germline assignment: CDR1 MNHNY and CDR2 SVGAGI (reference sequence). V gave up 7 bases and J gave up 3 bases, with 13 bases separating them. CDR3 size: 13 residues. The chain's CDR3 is CASNLNSGYEQYF. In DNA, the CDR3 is TGTGCCAGCAATTTGAACTCGGGCTACGAGCAGTACTTC.

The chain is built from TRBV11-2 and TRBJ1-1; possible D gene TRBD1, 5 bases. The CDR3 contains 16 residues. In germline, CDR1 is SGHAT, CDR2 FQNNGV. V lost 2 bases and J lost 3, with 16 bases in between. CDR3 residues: CASSLRAGLEYTEAFF. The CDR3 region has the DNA TGTGCCAGCAGCTTAAGAGCAGGGTTAGAGTACACTGAAGCTTTCTTT. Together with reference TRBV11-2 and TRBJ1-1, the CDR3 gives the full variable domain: EAGVAQSPRYKIIEKRQSVAFWCNPISGHATLYWYQQILGQGPKLLIQFQNNGVVDDSQLPKDRFSAERLKGVDSTLKIQPAKLEDSAVYLCASSLRAGLEYTEAFFGQGTRLTVV.

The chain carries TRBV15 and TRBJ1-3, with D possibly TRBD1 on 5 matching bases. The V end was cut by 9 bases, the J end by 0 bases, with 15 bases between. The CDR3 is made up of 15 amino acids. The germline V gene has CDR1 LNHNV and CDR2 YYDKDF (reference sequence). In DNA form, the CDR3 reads TGTGCCACTCAGGAGGGACGGAACTCTGGAAACACCATATATTTT. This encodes CATQEGRNSGNTIYF.

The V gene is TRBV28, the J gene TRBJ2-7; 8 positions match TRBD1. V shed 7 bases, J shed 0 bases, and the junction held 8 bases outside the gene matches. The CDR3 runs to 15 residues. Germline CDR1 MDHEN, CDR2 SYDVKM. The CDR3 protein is CASTWRQGSSYEQYF. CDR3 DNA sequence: TGTGCCAGCACCTGGAGACAGGGGAGCTCCTACGAGCAGTACTTC.

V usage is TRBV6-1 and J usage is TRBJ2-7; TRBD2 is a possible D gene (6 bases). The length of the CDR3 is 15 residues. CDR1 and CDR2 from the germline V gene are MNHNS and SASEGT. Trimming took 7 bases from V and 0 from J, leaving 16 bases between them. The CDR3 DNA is TGTGCCAGCAACCGCGATGGAGGGAACTCCTACGAGCAGTACTTC. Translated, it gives CASNRDGGNSYEQYF.

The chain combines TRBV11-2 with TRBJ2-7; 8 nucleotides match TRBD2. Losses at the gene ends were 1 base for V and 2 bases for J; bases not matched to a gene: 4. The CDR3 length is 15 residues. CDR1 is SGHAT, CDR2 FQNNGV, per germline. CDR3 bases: TGTGCCAGCAGCTTAGTGGCGGGAGGAGCCTACGAGCAGTACTTC. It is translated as CASSLVAGGAYEQYF.

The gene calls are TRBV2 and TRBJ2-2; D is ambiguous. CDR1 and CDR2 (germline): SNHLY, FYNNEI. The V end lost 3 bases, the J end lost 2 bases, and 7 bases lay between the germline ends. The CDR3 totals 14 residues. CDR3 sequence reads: CASSEVRNTGELFF. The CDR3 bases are TGTGCCAGCAGTGAGGTTAGAAACACCGGGGAGCTGTTTTTT. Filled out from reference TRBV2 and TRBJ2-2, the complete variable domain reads EPEVTQTPSHQVTQMGQEVILRCVPISNHLYFYWYRQILGQKVEFLVSFYNNEISEKSEIFDDQFSVERPDGSNFTLKIRSTKLEDSAMYFCASSEVRNTGELFFGEGSRLTVL.

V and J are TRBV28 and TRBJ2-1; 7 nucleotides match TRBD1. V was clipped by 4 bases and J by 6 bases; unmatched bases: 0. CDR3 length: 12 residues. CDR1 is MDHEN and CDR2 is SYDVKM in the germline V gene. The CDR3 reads CASSWDSNEQFF. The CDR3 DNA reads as TGTGCCAGCAGTTGGGACAGCAATGAGCAGTTCTTC.

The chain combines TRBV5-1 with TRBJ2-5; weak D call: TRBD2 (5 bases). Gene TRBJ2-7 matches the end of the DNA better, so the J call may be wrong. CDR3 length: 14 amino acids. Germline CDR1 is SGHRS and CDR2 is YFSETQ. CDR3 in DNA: TGCGCCAGCAGCTTGGAGGTAGCGATCTACGAGCAGTACTTC. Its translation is CASSLEVAIYEQYF.

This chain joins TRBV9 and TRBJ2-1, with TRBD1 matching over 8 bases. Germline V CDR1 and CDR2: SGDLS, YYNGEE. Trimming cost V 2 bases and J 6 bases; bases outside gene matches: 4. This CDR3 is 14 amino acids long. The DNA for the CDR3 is TGTGCCAGCAGCGTTGGACAGGGCGGCAATGAGCAGTTCTTC. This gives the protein CASSVGQGGNEQFF.

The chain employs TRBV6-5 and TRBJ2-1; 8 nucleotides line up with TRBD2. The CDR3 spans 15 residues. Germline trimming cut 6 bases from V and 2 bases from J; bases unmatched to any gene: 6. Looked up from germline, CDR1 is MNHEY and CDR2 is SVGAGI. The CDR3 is CASSPSGPTYNEQFF. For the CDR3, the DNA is TGTGCCAGCAGCCCTAGCGGGCCAACCTACAATGAGCAGTTCTTC.

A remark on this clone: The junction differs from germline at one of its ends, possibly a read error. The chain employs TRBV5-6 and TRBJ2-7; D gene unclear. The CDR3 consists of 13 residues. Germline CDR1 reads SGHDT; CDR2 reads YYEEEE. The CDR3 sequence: CDSSWSGNYEQYF. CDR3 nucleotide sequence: TGTGACAGCAGCTGGTCAGGAAACTACGAGCAGTACTTC. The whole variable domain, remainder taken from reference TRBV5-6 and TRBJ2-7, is DAGVTQSPTHLIKTRGQQVTLRCSPKSGHDTVSWYQQALGQGPQFIFQYYEEEERQRGNFPDRFSGHQFPNYSSELNVNALLLGDSALYLCDSSWSGNYEQYFGPGTRLTVT.

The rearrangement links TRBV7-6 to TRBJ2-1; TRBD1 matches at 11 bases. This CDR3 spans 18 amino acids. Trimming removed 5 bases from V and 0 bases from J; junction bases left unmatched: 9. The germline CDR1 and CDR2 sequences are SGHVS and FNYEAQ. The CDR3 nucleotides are TGTGCCAGCAGCACCGGGACAGGGGGTACTAGCTCCTACAATGAGCAGTTCTTC. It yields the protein CASSTGTGGTSSYNEQFF.

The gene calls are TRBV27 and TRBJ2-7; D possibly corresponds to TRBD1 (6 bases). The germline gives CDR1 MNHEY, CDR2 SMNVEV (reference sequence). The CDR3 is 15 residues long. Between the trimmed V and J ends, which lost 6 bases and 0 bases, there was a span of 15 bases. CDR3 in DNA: TGTGCCAGCAGCTCCCCACTGACAGGCTCCTACGAGCAGTACTTC. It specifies CASSSPLTGSYEQYF.

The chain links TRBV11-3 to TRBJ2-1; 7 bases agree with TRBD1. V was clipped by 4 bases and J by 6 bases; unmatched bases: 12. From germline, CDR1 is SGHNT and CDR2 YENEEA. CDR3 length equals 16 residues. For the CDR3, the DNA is TGTGCCAGCAGCTCAGAAGACAGGGCACCCCGCAATGAGCAGTTCTTC. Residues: CASSSEDRAPRNEQFF. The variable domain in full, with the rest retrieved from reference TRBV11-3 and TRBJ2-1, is EAGVVQSPRYKIIEKKQPVAFWCNPISGHNTLYWYLQNLGQGPELLIRYENEEAVDDSQLPKDRFSAERLKGVDSTLKIQPAELGDSAVYLCASSSEDRAPRNEQFFGPGTRLTVL.

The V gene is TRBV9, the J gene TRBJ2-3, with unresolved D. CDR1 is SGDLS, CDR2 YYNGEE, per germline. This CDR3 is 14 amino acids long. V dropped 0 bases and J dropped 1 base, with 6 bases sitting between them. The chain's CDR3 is CASSVASGTDTQYF. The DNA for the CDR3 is TGTGCCAGCAGCGTAGCATCAGGCACAGATACGCAGTATTTT.

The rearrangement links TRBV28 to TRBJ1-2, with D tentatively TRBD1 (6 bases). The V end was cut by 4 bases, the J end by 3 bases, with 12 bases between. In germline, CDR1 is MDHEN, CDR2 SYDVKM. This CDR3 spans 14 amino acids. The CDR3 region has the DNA TGTGCCAGCAGTTCCCCACAGGGCCACTATGGCTACACCTTC. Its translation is CASSSPQGHYGYTF.

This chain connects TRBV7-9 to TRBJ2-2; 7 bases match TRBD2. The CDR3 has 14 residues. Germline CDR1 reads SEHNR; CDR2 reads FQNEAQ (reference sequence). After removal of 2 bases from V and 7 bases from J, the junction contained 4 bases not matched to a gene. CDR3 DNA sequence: TGTGCCAGCAGCTTACCCAGGGAGGGCGGGGAGCTGTTTTTT. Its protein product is CASSLPREGGELFF.

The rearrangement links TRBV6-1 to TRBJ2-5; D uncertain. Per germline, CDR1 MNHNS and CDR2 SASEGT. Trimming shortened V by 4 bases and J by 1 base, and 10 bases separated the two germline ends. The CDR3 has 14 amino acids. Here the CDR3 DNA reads TGTGCCAGCAGTGTTGCGCAGGTCCAAGAGACCCAGTACTTC. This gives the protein CASSVAQVQETQYF.

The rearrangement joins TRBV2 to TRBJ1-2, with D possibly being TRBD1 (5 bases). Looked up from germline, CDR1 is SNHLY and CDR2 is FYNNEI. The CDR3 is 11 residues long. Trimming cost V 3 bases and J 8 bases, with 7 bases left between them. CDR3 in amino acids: CASSEPGGYTF. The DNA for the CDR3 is TGTGCCAGCAGTGAGCCAGGGGGCTACACCTTC.

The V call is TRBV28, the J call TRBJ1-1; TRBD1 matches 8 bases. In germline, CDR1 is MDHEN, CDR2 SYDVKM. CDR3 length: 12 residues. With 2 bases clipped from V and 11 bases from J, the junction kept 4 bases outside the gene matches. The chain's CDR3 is CASSLGQGGAFF. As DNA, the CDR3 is TGTGCCAGCAGTTTAGGACAGGGAGGCGCTTTCTTT.

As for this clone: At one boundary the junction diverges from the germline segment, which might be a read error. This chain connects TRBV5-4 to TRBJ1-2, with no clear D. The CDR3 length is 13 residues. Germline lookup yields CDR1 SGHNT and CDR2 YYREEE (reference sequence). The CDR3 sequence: CASSLAAGYGHTF. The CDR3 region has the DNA TGTGCCAGCAGCTTGGCAGCGGGCTATGGCCACACCTTC.